Below, one T cell receptor (beta chain) is given with its context. The sample comes from a study of cytomegalovirus exposure and HLA in healthy donors. Background on the study: From roughly 180 million T cells, an earlier analysis saw 100 million to 140 million unique TCR beta sequences. There were just under 400 genotyped donors. Of these, 81% fell in the genetic ancestry cluster associated with self-reported Caucasian donors.

The CDR3 contains 15 residues. Germline V gives CDR1 SGHTS, CDR2 YDEGEE. With V trimmed by 4 bases and J by 7 bases, 9 bases remained unmatched. It was with 60 Vbeta and 13 Jbeta primers that the PCR ran. Generated by immunoSEQ multiplex PCR, the TCRdb table keeps only in-frame clones and is missing some. The sample lists about 140,000 clones, around 80% occurring once. V and J are TRBV5-8 and TRBJ2-1, with 9 bases aligning to TRBD1. The receptor was isolated from a man between 40 and 49 years old in good health and CMV-seronegative. The specimen was PBMCs. The CDR3: CASSRTGGGLNEQFF. DNA for the CDR3: TGTGCCAGCAGCAGAACAGGGGGCGGTTTGAATGAGCAGTTCTTC.